These 29 T cell receptor beta chains came from one sample sequenced in a study of T cell repertoires in cytomegalovirus infection. TCRdb re-analysed the reads in MiXCR, keeping a single row per CDR3 protein. The sample contains about 920,000 distinct CDR3 sequences, approximately 30% of which appear only once. Their recognized antigens are unknown. The sequenced sample was cultured CD8+ T cells from PBMCs, obtained from culture after CMV antigen stimulation. The receptors derive from a human donor in good health (CMV status not recorded). Some clones in this sample may be carry-over from other donors' samples.

This clonotype turned up a few times. This chain joins TRBV12-3 or TRBV12-4 and TRBJ1-1; no clear D. V lost 2 bases and J lost 1, with 11 bases in between. CDR3 length: 15 amino acids. CDR3 region: CASSLYHPGNTEAFF. The DNA of the CDR3 is TGTGCCAGCAGTTTATATCACCCGGGGAACACTGAAGCTTTCTTT.

The chain carries TRBV4-2 and TRBJ1-5; D possibly corresponds to TRBD1 (6 bases). Trimming shortened V by 1 base and J by 3 bases, and 10 bases separated the two germline ends. Germline CDR1 and CDR2: LGHNA and YNFKEQ. CDR3 length: 15 amino acids. Here the CDR3 DNA reads TGTGCCAGCAGCCAAGGGACAGATAACAATCAGCCCCAGCATTTT. It specifies CASSQGTDNNQPQHF.

This clonotype has ten or more counts. The chain uses TRBV27 and TRBJ1-2, with 7 bases aligning to TRBD1. This CDR3 has 16 residues. Germline V gives CDR1 MNHEY, CDR2 SMNVEV (reference sequence). V was pared by 5 bases and J by 4 bases, with 13 bases of the junction left unmatched. The DNA for the CDR3 is TGTGCCAGCAGTAGCGGGGACAGCCGAACTATCTATGGCTACACCTTC. It encodes CASSSGDSRTIYGYTF.

This chain uses TRBV11-1 with TRBJ2-7; unclear D gene. Trimming left V 7 bases short and J 1 base short, with 17 bases between. There are 15 residues in the CDR3. Germline CDR1 reads SGHAT; CDR2 reads FQDESV (reference sequence). The CDR3 DNA reads as TGTGCCAGCACCCACGCCCCCGCGCTGTCCTACGAGCAGTACTTC. Its protein product is CASTHAPALSYEQYF. Combining the CDR3 with reference TRBV11-1 and TRBJ2-7 gives the whole variable domain EAEVAQSPRYKITEKSQAVAFWCDPISGHATLYWYRQILGQGPELLVQFQDESVVDDSQLPKDRFSAERLKGVDSTLKIQPAELGDSAMYLCASTHAPALSYEQYFGPGTRLTVT.

In its sample, this clonotype was seen many times. The rearrangement uses TRBV7-6 and TRBJ2-7; either TRBD1 or TRBD2 may fit D (5 bases each). The V gene's germline CDR1 is SGHVS and CDR2 FNYEAQ. The CDR3 covers 16 residues. V was trimmed by 1 base and J by 6 bases, leaving 19 bases between them. In DNA, the CDR3 is TGTGCCAGCAGCTTAGTTGCTTGGGACGATCGGGGCGAGCAGTACTTC. Translating it yields CASSLVAWDDRGEQYF.

This chain links TRBV5-1 with TRBJ1-1; D may be TRBD1 (6 bases). The CDR3 sequence is 13 residues long. The ends were cut back, 4 bases at V and 6 bases at J, with 13 bases in the middle. Looked up from germline, CDR1 is SGHRS and CDR2 is YFSETQ. Written as DNA, the CDR3 is TGCGCCAGCAGCCCGGGAGGGGGGTCTGAAGCTTTCTTT. It translates to CASSPGGGSEAFF.

This clonotype has a handful of counts. This sequence joins TRBV12-3 or TRBV12-4 and TRBJ2-5; TRBD1 matches 9 bases. Trimming removed 7 bases from V and 1 base from J; junction bases left unmatched: 7. The CDR3 has 15 amino acids. This chain's CDR3 is CASIKTGGIQETQYF. Here the CDR3 DNA reads TGTGCCAGCATCAAGACAGGGGGTATCCAAGAGACCCAGTACTTC.

Points on this clonotype: Relative to the germline gene, one junction end is altered; a read error may explain this. V usage is TRBV27 and J usage is TRBJ1-5, with D maybe TRBD1 (6 bases). Germline-derived CDR1 and CDR2 are MNHEY and SMNVEV (reference sequence). CDR3 size: 16 residues. This chain's CDR3 is CASSAGAGDYYQPHHF. The CDR3 DNA reads as TGTGCCAGCAGTGCGGGGGCAGGAGATTATTATCAGCCCCACCATTTT.

V gene TRBV25-1 combines with J gene TRBJ1-2; D unresolved. V was clipped by 7 bases and J by 4 bases, with 13 bases between them. This CDR3 contains 13 residues. Germline assignment: CDR1 MGHDK and CDR2 SYGVNS. The CDR3 region is CASNGGISYGYTF. CDR3 sequence (DNA): TGTGCCAGCAACGGTGGGATCTCCTATGGCTACACCTTC.

This clonotype turned up a few times. This chain connects TRBV19 to TRBJ1-2; D remains ambiguous. The CDR3 is made up of 12 amino acids. The germline V gene encodes CDR1 LNHDA and CDR2 SQIVND (reference sequence). The ends were cut back, 5 bases at V and 4 bases at J, with 8 bases in the middle. The CDR3 DNA is TGTGCCAGTAGTGGGGATTTCTATGGCTACACCTTC. It codes for CASSGDFYGYTF.

A few counts support this clonotype. The chain recombines TRBV6-2 or TRBV6-3 with TRBJ1-2; tentative D call: TRBD1 (5 bases). The germline CDR1 and CDR2 sequences are MNHEY and SVGEGT. The CDR3 is 15 residues long. Trimming took 0 bases from V and 6 from J, leaving 14 bases between them. The CDR3 region is CASSYSRQPLNGYTF. The CDR3 coding sequence is TGTGCCAGCAGTTACTCCCGACAGCCTCTGAATGGCTACACCTTC.

The J gene is TRBJ1-6, the V gene TRBV19, with 10 nucleotides matching TRBD1. With V trimmed by 3 bases and J by 4 bases, 6 bases remained unmatched. Germline lookup yields CDR1 LNHDA and CDR2 SQIVND (reference sequence). The CDR3 has 17 residues. CDR3 sequence (DNA): TGTGCCAGTAGTATTCGTGGGGACAGGGGATATAATTCACCCCTCCACTTT. Protein sequence: CASSIRGDRGYNSPLHF.

The chain couples TRBV3-1 to TRBJ2-5, with D perhaps TRBD1 (5 bases). The CDR3 spans 15 residues. Germline values: CDR1 LGHDT, CDR2 YNNKEL (reference sequence). V gave up 1 base and J gave up 4 bases, with 13 bases separating them. The CDR3 region has the DNA TGTGCCAGCAGCCAAGCGACAGACCCACCAGAGACCCAGTACTTC. Protein product: CASSQATDPPETQYF.

This clonotype turned up a few times. The chain combines TRBV7-9 with TRBJ2-1, with D uncertain. This CDR3 has 12 residues. The V and J ends lost 6 bases and 8 bases respectively, with 11 bases between them. Looked up from germline, CDR1 is SEHNR and CDR2 is FQNEAQ (reference sequence). CDR3 protein: CASRVNADEQFF. Here the CDR3 DNA reads TGTGCCAGCAGAGTAAACGCGGATGAGCAGTTCTTC.

The chain joins TRBV27 to TRBJ2-1; 9 nucleotides match TRBD2. The V segment lost 2 bases and the J segment 8 bases; nucleotides outside the gene matches: 10. Germline CDR1 reads MNHEY; CDR2 reads SMNVEV (reference sequence). CDR3 size: 16 residues. The CDR3, as DNA: TGTGCCAGCAGTTTACAAGCGGGGGGTCCCTATGATGAGCAGTTCTTC. Its protein product is CASSLQAGGPYDEQFF.

V gene TRBV6-4 combines with J gene TRBJ1-2, with D perhaps TRBD1 (5 bases). Germline CDR1 is MRHNA and CDR2 is SNTAGT. Trimming cost V 5 bases and J 6 bases, with 16 bases left between them. The CDR3 runs 14 residues. CDR3 DNA sequence: TGTGCCAGCAGTTTAGACGGGACGTTTAATGGCTACACCTTC. The encoded protein is CASSLDGTFNGYTF.

This clonotype showed up just a few times. The gene calls are TRBV12-3 or TRBV12-4 and TRBJ2-7; D not certain. The CDR3 extends over 12 amino acids. The ends were cut back, 4 bases at V and 5 bases at J, with 9 bases in the middle. The CDR3, as DNA: TGTGCCAGCAGTTACTTGGCCGACGAGCAGTACTTC. Translation gives CASSYLADEQYF.

The gene calls are TRBV7-8 and TRBJ1-5, with D unclear. CDR1 is SGHVS, CDR2 FQNEAQ, per germline. The CDR3 length is 13 residues. The V and J ends lost 5 bases and 7 bases respectively, with 12 bases between them. CDR3 in amino acids: CASSDVMGQPQHF. CDR3 sequence (DNA): TGTGCCAGCAGCGATGTTATGGGGCAGCCCCAGCATTTT.

This clonotype was seen a few times. The V and J genes are TRBV5-1 and TRBJ2-3; the D gene is possibly TRBD2 (6 bases). Germline V gene data show CDR1 as SGHRS and CDR2 as YFSETQ. This CDR3 has 16 residues. V was pared by 4 bases and J by 1 base, with 16 bases between. Here the CDR3 reads CASSPRRASGTDTQYF. The CDR3 DNA follows: TGCGCCAGCAGCCCCAGGAGGGCTTCTGGCACAGATACGCAGTATTTT.

In the case of this clonotype: Compared with germline, one end of the junction differs, possibly owing to a read error. The V and J genes are TRBV7-6 and TRBJ1-1; D uncertain. The CDR3 is made up of 15 amino acids. Germline V lookup: CDR1 SGHVS, CDR2 FNYEAQ. The CDR3 DNA sequence: TGTACCAGCAGCCTCCAATTTGGATCGAACACTGAAGCTTTCTTT. Translated: CTSSLQFGSNTEAFF.

The chain has TRBV28 and TRBJ2-3; D uncertain. The CDR3 is made up of 11 amino acids. Trimming pared 5 bases from V and 12 bases from J, leaving 12 bases between. Germline V gene sequence: CDR1 MDHEN, CDR2 SYDVKM. As DNA, the CDR3 is TGTGCCAGCAGTCCTCGGGCTCTCCAGTATTTT. It encodes CASSPRALQYF.

This clonotype showed up just a few times. CDR3 protein: CAISVGTSTDTQYF. The DNA of the CDR3 is TGTGCCATCAGTGTGGGGACTAGCACAGATACGCAGTATTTT. The chain has TRBV10-3 and TRBJ2-3; a weak D match, TRBD2 (6 bases). Germline V CDR1 and CDR2: ENHRY, SYGVKD. V gave up 4 bases and J gave up 0 bases, with 8 bases separating them. This CDR3 has 14 amino acids.

This clonotype appeared many times. The gene calls are TRBV6-2 or TRBV6-3 and TRBJ2-1; the D gene is possibly TRBD2 (6 bases). V was pared by 5 bases and J by 6 bases, with 11 bases between. Germline assignment: CDR1 MNHEY and CDR2 SVGEGT. This CDR3 has 13 amino acids. The CDR3 DNA is TGTGCCAGCAGTACCGGGACTTTCAATGAGCAGTTCTTC. Its translation: CASSTGTFNEQFF.

This clonotype showed up just a few times. The chain has TRBV12-3 or TRBV12-4 and TRBJ1-2, with D tentatively TRBD1 (5 bases). The V gene lost 7 bases and the J gene lost 7 bases, with 16 bases spanning the gap. The CDR3 has 13 amino acids. Here the CDR3 reads CASTPGTSPGYTF. The CDR3, as DNA: TGTGCCAGCACCCCCGGGACCTCTCCTGGCTACACCTTC.

This clonotype came up a few times. V and J are TRBV9 and TRBJ2-5, with 8 nucleotides matching TRBD2. This CDR3 has 14 residues. Germline CDR1 is SGDLS and CDR2 is YYNGEE. J gave up 4 bases and V 6 bases, and 8 bases lay outside the gene matches. The CDR3 protein is CASTLRGGRETQYF. The DNA for the CDR3 is TGTGCCAGCACCCTTCGGGGGGGCCGAGAGACCCAGTACTTC. The whole variable domain, filled in from reference TRBV9 and TRBJ2-5, reads DSGVTQTPKHLITATGQRVTLRCSPRSGDLSVYWYQQSLDQGLQFLIQYYNGEERAKGNILERFSAQQFPDLHSELNLSSLELGDSALYFCASTLRGGRETQYFGPGTRLLVL.

This clonotype has only a few counts. The rearrangement links TRBV6-6 to TRBJ2-2, with 7 bases lining up with TRBD1. Germline trimming cut 0 bases from V and 5 bases from J; bases unmatched to any gene: 9. The CDR3 runs to 17 residues. The germline gives CDR1 MNHNY, CDR2 SVGAGI (reference sequence). CDR3 DNA sequence: TGTGCCAGCAGTTACTCGAAAACAGGGGCTCTTACCGGGGAGCTGTTTTTT. This sequence encodes CASSYSKTGALTGELFF.

This clonotype was seen once. CDR3 region: CASSQDRSGGPLRDTQYF. Written as DNA, the CDR3 is TGCGCCAGCAGCCAAGATAGGAGCGGGGGACCCTTGCGCGATACGCAGTATTTT. V is TRBV4-1 and J is TRBJ2-3; 8 bases match TRBD2. The CDR3 runs 18 residues. The J segment lost 6 bases and the V segment lost 0 bases, leaving 14 bases of the junction unmatched. Germline assignment: CDR1 MGHRA and CDR2 YSYEKL.

This chain connects TRBV7-9 to TRBJ1-2, with D perhaps TRBD1 (5 bases). The CDR3 has 15 amino acids. V lost 5 bases to trimming and J lost 9 bases, with 22 bases between them. Germline assignment: CDR1 SEHNR and CDR2 FQNEAQ (reference sequence). The CDR3 bases are TGTGCCAGCAGCCCCCGGGCGGTAGCAGGGAACAGCTACACCTTC. As protein: CASSPRAVAGNSYTF. Based on the CDR3 plus reference TRBV7-9 and TRBJ1-2, the full variable domain is DTGVSQNPRHKITKRGQNVTFRCDPISEHNRLYWYRQTLGQGPEFLTYFQNEAQLEKSRLLSDRFSAERPKGSFSTLEIQRTEQGDSAMYLCASSPRAVAGNSYTFGSGTRLTVV.

The rearrangement joins TRBV7-2 to TRBJ2-2; 11 positions agree with TRBD2. Unmatched junction bases numbered 8, after V lost 2 bases and J lost 0 bases. This CDR3 has 19 amino acids. The germline V gene has CDR1 SGHTA and CDR2 FQGNSA. CDR3 sequence: CASSLIGLAGGSNTGELFF. DNA for the CDR3: TGTGCCAGCAGCTTAATCGGCCTAGCGGGGGGCTCGAACACCGGGGAGCTGTTTTTT.